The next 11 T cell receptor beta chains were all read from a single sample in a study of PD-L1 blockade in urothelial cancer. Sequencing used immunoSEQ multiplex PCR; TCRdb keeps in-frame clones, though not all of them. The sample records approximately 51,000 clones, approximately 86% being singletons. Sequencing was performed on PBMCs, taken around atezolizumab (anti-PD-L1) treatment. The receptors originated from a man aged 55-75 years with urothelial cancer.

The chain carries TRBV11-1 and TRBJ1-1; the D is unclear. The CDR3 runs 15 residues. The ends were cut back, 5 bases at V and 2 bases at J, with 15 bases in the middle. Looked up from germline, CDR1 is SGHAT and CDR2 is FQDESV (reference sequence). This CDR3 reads CASSAIPRFNTEAFF. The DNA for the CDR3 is TGTGCCAGCAGCGCAATACCCAGATTTAACACTGAAGCTTTCTTT.

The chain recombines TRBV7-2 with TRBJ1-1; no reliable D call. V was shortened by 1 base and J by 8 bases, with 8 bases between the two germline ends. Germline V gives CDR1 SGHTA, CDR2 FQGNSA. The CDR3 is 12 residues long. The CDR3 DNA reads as TGTGCCAGCAGCTTAGGGGAGCCCGAAGCTTTCTTT. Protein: CASSLGEPEAFF.

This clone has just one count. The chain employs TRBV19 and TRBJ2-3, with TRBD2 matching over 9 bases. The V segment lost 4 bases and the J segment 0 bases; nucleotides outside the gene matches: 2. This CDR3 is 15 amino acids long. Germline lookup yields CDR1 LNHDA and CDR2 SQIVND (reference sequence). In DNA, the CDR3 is TGTGCCAGTAGTACTAGCGGGGCCAGCACAGATACGCAGTATTTT. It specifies CASSTSGASTDTQYF.

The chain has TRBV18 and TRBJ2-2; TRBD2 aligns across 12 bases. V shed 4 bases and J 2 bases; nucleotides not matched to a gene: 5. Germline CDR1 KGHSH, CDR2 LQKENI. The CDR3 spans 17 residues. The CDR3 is CASSQPGLAGNTGELFF. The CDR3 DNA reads TGTGCCAGCTCACAACCGGGACTAGCGGGTAACACCGGGGAGCTGTTTTTT.

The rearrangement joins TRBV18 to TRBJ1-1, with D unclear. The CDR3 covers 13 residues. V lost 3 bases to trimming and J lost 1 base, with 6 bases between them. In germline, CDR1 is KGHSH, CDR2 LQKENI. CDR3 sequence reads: CASSPPGNTEAFF. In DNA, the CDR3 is TGTGCCAGCTCACCGCCGGGGAACACTGAAGCTTTCTTT.

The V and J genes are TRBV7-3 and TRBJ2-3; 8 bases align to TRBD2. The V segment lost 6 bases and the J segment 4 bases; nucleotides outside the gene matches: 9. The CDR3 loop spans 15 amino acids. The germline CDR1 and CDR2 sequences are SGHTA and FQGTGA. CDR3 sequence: CASSFSGGNPDTQYF. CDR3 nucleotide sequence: TGTGCCAGCAGTTTCAGCGGGGGTAATCCAGATACGCAGTATTTT.

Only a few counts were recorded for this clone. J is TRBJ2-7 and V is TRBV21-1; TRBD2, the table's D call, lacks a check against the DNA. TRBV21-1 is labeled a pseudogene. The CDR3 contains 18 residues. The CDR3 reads CASSKVGVPSGRANEQYF. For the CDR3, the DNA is TGTGCCAGCAGCAAAGTGGGGGTTCCTAGCGGGAGGGCCAACGAGCAGTACTTC.

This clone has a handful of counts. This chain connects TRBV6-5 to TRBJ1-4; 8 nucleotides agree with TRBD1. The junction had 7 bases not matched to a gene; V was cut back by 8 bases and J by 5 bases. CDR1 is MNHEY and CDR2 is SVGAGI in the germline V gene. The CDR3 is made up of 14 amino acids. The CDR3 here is CASRRTGKNEKLFF. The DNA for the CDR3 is TGTGCCAGCCGCCGGACAGGGAAAAATGAAAAACTGTTTTTT.

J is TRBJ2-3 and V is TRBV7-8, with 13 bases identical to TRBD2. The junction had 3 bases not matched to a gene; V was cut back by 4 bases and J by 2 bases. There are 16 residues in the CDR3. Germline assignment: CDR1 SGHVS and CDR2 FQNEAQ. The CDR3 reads CASSSGLAGVTDTQYF. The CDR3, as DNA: TGTGCCAGCAGCTCCGGACTAGCGGGAGTCACAGATACGCAGTATTTT. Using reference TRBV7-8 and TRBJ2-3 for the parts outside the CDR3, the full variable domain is GAGVSQSPRYKVAKRGQDVALRCDPISGHVSLFWYQQALGQGPEFLTYFQNEAQLDKSGLPSDRFFAERPEGSVSTLKIQRTQQEDSAVYLCASSSGLAGVTDTQYFGPGTRLTVL.

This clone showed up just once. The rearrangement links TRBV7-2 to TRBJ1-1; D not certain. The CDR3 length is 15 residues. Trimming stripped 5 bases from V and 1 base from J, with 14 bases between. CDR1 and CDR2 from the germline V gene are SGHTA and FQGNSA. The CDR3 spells CASSKPSDRNTEAFF. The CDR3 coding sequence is TGTGCCAGCAGCAAACCCAGCGACCGGAACACTGAAGCTTTCTTT.

For the CDR3, the DNA is TGTGCCATCAGTGGGGTCCCGGGACAGGGGTTGCCTGAAGCTTTCTTT. Protein: CAISGVPGQGLPEAFF. The chain links TRBV10-3 to TRBJ1-1, with 10 bases that match TRBD1. The CDR3 totals 16 residues. Germline loops: CDR1 ENHRY, CDR2 SYGVKD. The V segment lost 4 bases and the J segment 6 bases; nucleotides outside the gene matches: 11.